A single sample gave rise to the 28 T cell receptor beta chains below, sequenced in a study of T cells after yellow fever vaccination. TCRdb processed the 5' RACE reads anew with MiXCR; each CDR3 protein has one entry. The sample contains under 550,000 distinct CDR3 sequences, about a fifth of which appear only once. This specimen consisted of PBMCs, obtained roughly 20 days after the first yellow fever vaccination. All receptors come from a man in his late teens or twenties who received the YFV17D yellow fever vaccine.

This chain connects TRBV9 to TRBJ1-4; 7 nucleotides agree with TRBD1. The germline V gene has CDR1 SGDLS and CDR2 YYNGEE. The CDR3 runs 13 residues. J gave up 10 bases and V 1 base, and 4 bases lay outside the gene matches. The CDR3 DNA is TGTGCCAGCAGCGTAAGGGACAGCGGAAAACTGTTTTTT. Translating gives CASSVRDSGKLFF.

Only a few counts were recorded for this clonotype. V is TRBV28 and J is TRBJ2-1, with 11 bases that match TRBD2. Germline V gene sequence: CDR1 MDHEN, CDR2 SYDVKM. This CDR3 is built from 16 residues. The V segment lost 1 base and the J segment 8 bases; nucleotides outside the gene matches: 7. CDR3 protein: CASSLLAGGPKDEQFF. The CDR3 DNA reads TGTGCCAGCAGTTTATTAGCGGGGGGGCCTAAAGATGAGCAGTTCTTC.

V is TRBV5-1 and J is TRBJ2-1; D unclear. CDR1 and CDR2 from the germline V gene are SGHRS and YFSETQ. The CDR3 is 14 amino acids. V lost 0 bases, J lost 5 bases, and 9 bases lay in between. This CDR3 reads CASSLEPTNNEQFF. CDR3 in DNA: TGCGCCAGCAGCTTGGAGCCTACCAACAATGAGCAGTTCTTC.

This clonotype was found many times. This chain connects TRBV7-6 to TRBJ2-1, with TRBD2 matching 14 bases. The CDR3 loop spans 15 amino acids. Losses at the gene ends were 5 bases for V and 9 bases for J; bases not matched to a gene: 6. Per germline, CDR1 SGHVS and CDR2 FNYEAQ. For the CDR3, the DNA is TGTGCCAGCAGCAGACTAGCGGGGGGGGAGATTGAGCAGTTCTTC. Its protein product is CASSRLAGGEIEQFF. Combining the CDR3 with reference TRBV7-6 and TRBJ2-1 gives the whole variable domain GAGVSQSPRYKVTKRGQDVALRCDPISGHVSLYWYRQALGQGPEFLTYFNYEAQQDKSGLPNDRFSAERPEGSISTLTIQRTEQRDSAMYRCASSRLAGGEIEQFFGPGTRLTVL.

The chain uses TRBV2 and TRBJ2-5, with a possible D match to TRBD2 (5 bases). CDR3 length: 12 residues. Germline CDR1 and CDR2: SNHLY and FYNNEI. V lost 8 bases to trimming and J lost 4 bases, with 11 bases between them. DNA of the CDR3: TGTGCCAGCGGGAGCGAGAGAGAGACCCAGTACTTC. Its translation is CASGSERETQYF.

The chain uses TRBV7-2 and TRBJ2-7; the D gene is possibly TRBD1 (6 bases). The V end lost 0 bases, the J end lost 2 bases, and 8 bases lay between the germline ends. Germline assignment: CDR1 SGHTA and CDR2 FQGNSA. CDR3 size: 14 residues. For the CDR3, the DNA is TGTGCCAGCAGCTTAGCCAGGGGCACCTACGAGCAGTACTTC. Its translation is CASSLARGTYEQYF.

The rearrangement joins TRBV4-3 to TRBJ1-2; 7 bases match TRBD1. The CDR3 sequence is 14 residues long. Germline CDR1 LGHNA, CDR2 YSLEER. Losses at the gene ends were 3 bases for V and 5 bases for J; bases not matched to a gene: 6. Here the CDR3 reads CASSHRQGTYGYTF. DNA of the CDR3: TGCGCCAGCAGCCATAGACAGGGTACATATGGCTACACCTTC.

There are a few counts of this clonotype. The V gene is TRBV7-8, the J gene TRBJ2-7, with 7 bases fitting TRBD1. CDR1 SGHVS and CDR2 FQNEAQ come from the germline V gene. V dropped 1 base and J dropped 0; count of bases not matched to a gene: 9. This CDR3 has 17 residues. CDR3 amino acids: CASSLGGDSRSSYEQYV. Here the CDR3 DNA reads TGTGCCAGCAGCTTAGGTGGGGACAGCAGAAGCTCCTACGAGCAGTACGTC.

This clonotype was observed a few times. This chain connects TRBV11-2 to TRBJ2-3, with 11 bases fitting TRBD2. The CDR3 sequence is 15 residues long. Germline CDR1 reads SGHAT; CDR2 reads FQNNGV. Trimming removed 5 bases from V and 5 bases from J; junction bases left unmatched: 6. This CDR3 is CASSSSGGAGDTQYF. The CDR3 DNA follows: TGTGCCAGCAGCAGTAGCGGGGGGGCGGGAGATACGCAGTATTTT.

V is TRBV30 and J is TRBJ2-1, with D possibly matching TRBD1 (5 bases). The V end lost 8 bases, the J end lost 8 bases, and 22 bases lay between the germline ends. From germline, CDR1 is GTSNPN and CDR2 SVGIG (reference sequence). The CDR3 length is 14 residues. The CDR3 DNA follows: TGTGCCCTCCTGAAGTGGGCAGGGTTCGATGAGCAGTTCTTC. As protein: CALLKWAGFDEQFF.

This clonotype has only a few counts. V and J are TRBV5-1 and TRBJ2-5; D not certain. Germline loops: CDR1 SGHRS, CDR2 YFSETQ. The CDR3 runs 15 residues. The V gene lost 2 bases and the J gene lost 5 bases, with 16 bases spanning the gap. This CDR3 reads CASSLSGYRSETQYF. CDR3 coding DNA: TGCGCCAGCAGCTTATCGGGTTATCGGTCGGAGACCCAGTACTTC.

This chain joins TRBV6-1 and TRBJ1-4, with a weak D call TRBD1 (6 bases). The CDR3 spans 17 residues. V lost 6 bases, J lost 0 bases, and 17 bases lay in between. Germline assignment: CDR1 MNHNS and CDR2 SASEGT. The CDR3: CASSLLGNRATNEKLFF. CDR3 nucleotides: TGTGCCAGCAGCCTACTAGGAAACAGGGCAACTAATGAAAAACTGTTTTTT.

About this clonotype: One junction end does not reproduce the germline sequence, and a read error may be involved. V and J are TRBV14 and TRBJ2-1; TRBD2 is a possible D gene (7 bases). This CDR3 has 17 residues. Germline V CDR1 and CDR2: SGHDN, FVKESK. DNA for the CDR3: TGTGCCATCAGCCCTGGCCTCGGGGGGCGGTCCTACAATGAGCAGTTCTTC. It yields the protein CAISPGLGGRSYNEQFF.

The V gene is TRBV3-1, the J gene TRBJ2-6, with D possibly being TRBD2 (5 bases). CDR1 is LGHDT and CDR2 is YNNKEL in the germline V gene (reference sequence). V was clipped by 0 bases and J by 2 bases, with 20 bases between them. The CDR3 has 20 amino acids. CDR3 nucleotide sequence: TGTGCCAGCAGCCAAGATCCACCGCGGACTTATGCTACTGGGGCCAACGTCCTGACTTTC. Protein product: CASSQDPPRTYATGANVLTF.

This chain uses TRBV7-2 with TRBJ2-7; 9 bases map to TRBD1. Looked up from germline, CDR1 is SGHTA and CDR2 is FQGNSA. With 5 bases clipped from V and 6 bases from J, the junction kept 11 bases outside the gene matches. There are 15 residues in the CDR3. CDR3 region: CASSRQQGARSEQYF. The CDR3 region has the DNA TGTGCCAGCAGCCGACAACAGGGGGCACGTAGCGAGCAGTACTTC.

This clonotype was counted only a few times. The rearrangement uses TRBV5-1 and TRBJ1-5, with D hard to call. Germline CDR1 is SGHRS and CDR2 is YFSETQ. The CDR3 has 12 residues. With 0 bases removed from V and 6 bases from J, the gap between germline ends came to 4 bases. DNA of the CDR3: TGCGCCAGCAGCTTGGACGGTCAGCCCCAGCATTTT. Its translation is CASSLDGQPQHF. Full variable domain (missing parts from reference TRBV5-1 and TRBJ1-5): KAGVTQTPRYLIKTRGQQVTLSCSPISGHRSVSWYQQTPGQGLQFLFEYFSETQRNKGNFPGRFSGRQFSNSRSEMNVSTLELGDSALYLCASSLDGQPQHFGDGTRLSIL.

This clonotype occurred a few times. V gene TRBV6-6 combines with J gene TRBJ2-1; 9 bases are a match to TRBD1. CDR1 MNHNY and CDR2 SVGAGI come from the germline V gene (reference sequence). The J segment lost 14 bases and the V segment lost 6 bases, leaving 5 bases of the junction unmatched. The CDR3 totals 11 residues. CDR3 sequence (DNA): TGTGCCAGCAGAGGCCGGGACAGGGAGTTCTTC. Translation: CASRGRDREFF.

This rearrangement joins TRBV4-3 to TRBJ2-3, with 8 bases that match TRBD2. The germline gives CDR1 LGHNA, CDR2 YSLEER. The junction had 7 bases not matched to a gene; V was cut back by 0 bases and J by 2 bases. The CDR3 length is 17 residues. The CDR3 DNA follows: TGCGCCAGCAGCCAAGAGCGAGCGGGGGTTCTCACAGATACGCAGTATTTT. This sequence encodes CASSQERAGVLTDTQYF.

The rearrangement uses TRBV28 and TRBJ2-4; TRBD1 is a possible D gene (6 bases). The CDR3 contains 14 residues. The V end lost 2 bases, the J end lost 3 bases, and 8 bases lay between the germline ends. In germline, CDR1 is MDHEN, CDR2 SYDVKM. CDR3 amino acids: CASSLQGSKNIQYF. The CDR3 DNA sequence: TGTGCCAGCAGTTTACAGGGGAGCAAAAACATTCAGTACTTC. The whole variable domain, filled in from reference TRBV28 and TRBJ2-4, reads DVKVTQSSRYLVKRTGEKVFLECVQDMDHENMFWYRQDPGLGLRLIYFSYDVKMKEKGDIPEGYSVSREKKERFSLILESASTNQTSMYLCASSLQGSKNIQYFGAGTRLSVL.

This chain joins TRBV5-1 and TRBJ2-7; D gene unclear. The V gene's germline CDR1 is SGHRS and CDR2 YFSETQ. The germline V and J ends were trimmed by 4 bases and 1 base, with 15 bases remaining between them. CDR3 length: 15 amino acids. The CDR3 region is CASSLVPESSYEQYF. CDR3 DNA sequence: TGCGCCAGCAGCCTGGTCCCGGAGAGTTCCTACGAGCAGTACTTC.

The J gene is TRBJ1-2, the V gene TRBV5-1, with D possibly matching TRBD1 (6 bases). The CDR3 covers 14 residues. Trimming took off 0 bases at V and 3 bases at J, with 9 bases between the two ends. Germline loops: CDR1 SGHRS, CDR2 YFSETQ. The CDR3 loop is CASSLDRVDYGYTF. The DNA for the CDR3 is TGCGCCAGCAGCTTGGACAGGGTTGACTATGGCTACACCTTC.

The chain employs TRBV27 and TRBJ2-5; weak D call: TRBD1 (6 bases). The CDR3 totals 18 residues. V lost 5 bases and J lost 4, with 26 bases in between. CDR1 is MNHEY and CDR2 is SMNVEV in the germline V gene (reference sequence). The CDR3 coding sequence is TGTGCCAGCAGTAAATTTAGCAGGGGCTCTAGCAGGGGAGAGACCCAGTACTTC. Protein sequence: CASSKFSRGSSRGETQYF.

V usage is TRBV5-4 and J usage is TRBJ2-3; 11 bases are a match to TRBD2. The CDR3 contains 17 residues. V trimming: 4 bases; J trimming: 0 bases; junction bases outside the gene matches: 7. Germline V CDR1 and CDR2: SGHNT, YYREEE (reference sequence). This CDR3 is CASSPYSSGGSTDTQYF. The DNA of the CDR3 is TGTGCCAGCAGCCCCTACTCTAGCGGGGGGAGCACAGATACGCAGTATTTT.

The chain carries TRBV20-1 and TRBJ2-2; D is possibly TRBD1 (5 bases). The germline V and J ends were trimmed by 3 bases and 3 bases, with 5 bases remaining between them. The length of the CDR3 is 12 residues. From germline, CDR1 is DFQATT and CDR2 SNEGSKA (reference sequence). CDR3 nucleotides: TGCAGTGCTAGCAGGGACACCGGGGAGCTGTTTTTT. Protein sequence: CSASRDTGELFF.

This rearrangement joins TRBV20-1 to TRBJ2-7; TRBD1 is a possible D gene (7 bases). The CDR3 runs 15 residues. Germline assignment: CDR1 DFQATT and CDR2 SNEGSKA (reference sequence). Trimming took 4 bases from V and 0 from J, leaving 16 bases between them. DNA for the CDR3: TGCAGTGCTAACGTGCGGGACAGCAACTCCTACGAGCAGTACTTC. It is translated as CSANVRDSNSYEQYF.

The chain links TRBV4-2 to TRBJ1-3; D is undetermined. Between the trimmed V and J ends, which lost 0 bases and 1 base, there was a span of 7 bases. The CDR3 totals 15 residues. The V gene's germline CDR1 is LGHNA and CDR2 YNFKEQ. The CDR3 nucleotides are TGTGCCAGCAGCCAAGATAAGTCATCTGGAAACACCATATATTTT. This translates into CASSQDKSSGNTIYF.

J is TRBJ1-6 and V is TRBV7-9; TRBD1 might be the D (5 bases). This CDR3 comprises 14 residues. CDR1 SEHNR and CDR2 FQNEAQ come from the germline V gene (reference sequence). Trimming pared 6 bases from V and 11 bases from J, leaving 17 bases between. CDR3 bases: TGTGCCAGCAGTTCGGGGGGTTATATTCCACCCCTCCACTTT. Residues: CASSSGGYIPPLHF.

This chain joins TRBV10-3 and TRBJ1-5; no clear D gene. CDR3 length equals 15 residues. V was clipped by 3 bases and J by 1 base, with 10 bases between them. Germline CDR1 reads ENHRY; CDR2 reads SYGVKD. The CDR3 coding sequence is TGTGCCATCAGTGACGGACTGATGAGCAATCAGCCCCAGCATTTT. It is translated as CAISDGLMSNQPQHF.